One sample yielded the 16 T cell receptor beta chains listed below, sequenced in a study of blood T cell repertoires in COVID-19. The assay was immunoSEQ multiplex PCR, and TCRdb's table has in-frame clones only and misses some. The table has around 150,000 clones, approximately 91% seen once. Sequencing input: peripheral blood. These receptors all stem from a man aged 18 to 29 with acute or convalescent COVID-19.

The chain recombines TRBV7-2 with TRBJ1-6; D gene unclear. Germline-derived CDR1 and CDR2 are SGHTA and FQGNSA. The CDR3 has 15 amino acids. V lost 2 bases to trimming and J lost 5 bases, with 10 bases between them. The CDR3 spells CASSLRASDNSPLHF. The CDR3 coding sequence is TGTGCCAGCAGCTTAAGAGCCAGCGATAATTCACCCCTCCACTTT.

The chain recombines TRBV11-3 with TRBJ2-3; 9 bases agree with TRBD1. Per the germline V gene, CDR1 is SGHNT and CDR2 is YENEEA. The CDR3 spans 17 residues. Unmatched junction bases numbered 7, after V lost 1 base and J lost 2 bases. In nucleotides, the CDR3 is TGTGCCAGCAGCTTAGGGACAGGGGAAGTAGACACAGATACGCAGTATTTT. It is translated as CASSLGTGEVDTDTQYF.

The chain carries TRBV12-3 or TRBV12-4 and TRBJ1-2; the D gene is possibly TRBD1 (5 bases). This CDR3 has 13 amino acids. With 1 base removed from V and 6 bases from J, the gap between germline ends came to 9 bases. The CDR3 loop is CASSLVRGDGYTF. DNA of the CDR3: TGTGCCAGCAGTTTAGTGCGGGGGGATGGCTACACCTTC.

V usage is TRBV30 and J usage is TRBJ1-2, with TRBD1 identical over 11 bases. CDR1 is GTSNPN, CDR2 SVGIG, per germline (reference sequence). The junction had 4 bases not matched to a gene; V was cut back by 0 bases and J by 4 bases. The CDR3 length is 15 residues. The CDR3, as DNA: TGTGCCTGGAGTGTACGGACAGGGGGCACCTATGGCTACACCTTC. It yields the protein CAWSVRTGGTYGYTF.

This clone was seen just once. The chain is built from TRBV5-5 and TRBJ1-1, with 7 bases that match TRBD1. The CDR3 loop spans 15 amino acids. CDR1 is SGHKS, CDR2 YYEKEE, per germline (reference sequence). V shed 1 base and J 7 bases; nucleotides not matched to a gene: 10. The DNA for the CDR3 is TGTGCCAGCAGCTTGCGTGAGACAGGGATTGATGAAGCTTTCTTT. Translated, it gives CASSLRETGIDEAFF. The whole variable domain, remainder taken from reference TRBV5-5 and TRBJ1-1, is DAGVTQSPTHLIKTRGQQVTLRCSPISGHKSVSWYQQVLGQGPQFIFQYYEKEERGRGNFPDRFSARQFPNYSSELNVNALLLGDSALYLCASSLRETGIDEAFFGQGTRLTVV.

The chain joins TRBV9 to TRBJ1-2; TRBD1 agrees at 7 bases. V was clipped by 3 bases and J by 2 bases; unmatched bases: 4. CDR1 is SGDLS and CDR2 is YYNGEE in the germline V gene. This CDR3 comprises 14 residues. CDR3 sequence (DNA): TGTGCCAGCAGCGCCGCGACAGGGAACTATGGCTACACCTTC. This encodes CASSAATGNYGYTF. The entire variable domain, with the rest obtained from reference TRBV9 and TRBJ1-2, is as follows: DSGVTQTPKHLITATGQRVTLRCSPRSGDLSVYWYQQSLDQGLQFLIQYYNGEERAKGNILERFSAQQFPDLHSELNLSSLELGDSALYFCASSAATGNYGYTFGSGTRLTVV.

CDR3 bases: TGTGCCAGCAGTCTAGTGGCGGGCCCGGGCCGGAACACCGGGGAGCTGTTTTTT. This translates into CASSLVAGPGRNTGELFF. The chain recombines TRBV7-9 with TRBJ2-2; TRBD2 might be the D (5 bases). Germline V gene sequence: CDR1 SEHNR, CDR2 FQNEAQ (reference sequence). Trimming left V 6 bases short and J 1 base short, with 21 bases between. This CDR3 comprises 18 residues.

The chain joins TRBV5-1 to TRBJ2-7; 8 bases are shared with TRBD1. This CDR3 spans 15 amino acids. The J segment lost 4 bases and the V segment lost 1 base, leaving 7 bases of the junction unmatched. Looked up from germline, CDR1 is SGHRS and CDR2 is YFSETQ. CDR3 DNA: TGCGCCAGCAGCTTGACTCGGACAGGGTTATACGAGCAGTACTTC. Its translation: CASSLTRTGLYEQYF.

The rearrangement uses TRBV18 and TRBJ1-1; tentatively, D is TRBD1 (5 bases). V was clipped by 2 bases and J by 8 bases, with 9 bases between them. The V gene's germline CDR1 is KGHSH and CDR2 LQKENI. This CDR3 region has 12 residues. CDR3 DNA sequence: TGTGCCAGCTCACCAGGGGCCGGAGAAGCTTTCTTT. This gives the protein CASSPGAGEAFF.

The rearrangement links TRBV25-1 to TRBJ1-6; D possibly corresponds to TRBD1 (5 bases). Germline loops: CDR1 MGHDK, CDR2 SYGVNS. The CDR3 runs 13 residues. V lost 8 bases to trimming and J lost 10 bases, with 15 bases between them. The chain's CDR3 is CASAPGVDSPLHF. CDR3 sequence (DNA): TGTGCCAGCGCCCCGGGGGTAGACTCACCCCTCCACTTT.

The table lists this clone with a count of one. The gene calls are TRBV7-7 and TRBJ2-2, with D perhaps TRBD2 (5 bases). The germline CDR1 and CDR2 sequences are SSHAT and FNYEAQ (reference sequence). The CDR3 extends over 16 amino acids. V gave up 5 bases and J gave up 6 bases, with 19 bases separating them. The CDR3 region has the DNA TGTGCCAGCAGCGCAAACGCCGGGCTAGCAGCCGGGGAGCTGTTTTTT. This gives the protein CASSANAGLAAGELFF.

The rearrangement links TRBV15 to TRBJ1-5, with D uncertain. V shed 1 base and J shed 4 bases, with 14 bases lying between them. The CDR3 loop spans 16 amino acids. Per germline, CDR1 LNHNV and CDR2 YYDKDF (reference sequence). In nucleotides, the CDR3 is TGTGCCACCAGCAGAGCCGGGGTATTCCCAAATCAGCCCCAGCATTTT. Translated: CATSRAGVFPNQPQHF.

The chain has TRBV5-5 and TRBJ1-2; possibly TRBD1 for D (5 bases). V lost 2 bases and J lost 2, with 10 bases in between. CDR1 SGHKS and CDR2 YYEKEE come from the germline V gene (reference sequence). The CDR3 consists of 14 residues. The CDR3 DNA reads TGTGCCAGCAGCTTAGGGGCGGGGAACTATGGCTACACCTTC. It is translated as CASSLGAGNYGYTF.

The chain joins TRBV25-1 to TRBJ2-7, with TRBD2 as a possible D gene (5 bases). V was trimmed by 0 bases and J by 5 bases, leaving 14 bases between them. Germline V gives CDR1 MGHDK, CDR2 SYGVNS. The CDR3 contains 15 residues. CDR3 residues: CASSEYWGPRDEQYF. CDR3 nucleotides: TGTGCCAGCAGTGAATATTGGGGTCCGCGGGACGAGCAGTACTTC.

The chain carries TRBV19 and TRBJ2-2, with a possible D match to TRBD1 (6 bases). The CDR3 has 18 amino acids. Deletions cut 1 base from V and 4 bases from J, with 19 bases between. In germline, CDR1 is LNHDA, CDR2 SQIVND (reference sequence). The CDR3 coding sequence is TGTGCCAGTAGTATAGGTTACCGACAGGAATTAACCACCGGGGAGCTGTTTTTT. This codes for CASSIGYRQELTTGELFF.

As regards this clone: The same CDR3 can be traced to other DNA sequences in this sample. The rearrangement uses TRBV5-1 and TRBJ2-1; D gene ambiguous. The CDR3 consists of 13 residues. The V end lost 0 bases, the J end lost 4 bases, and 5 bases lay between the germline ends. Germline V gives CDR1 SGHRS, CDR2 YFSETQ. CDR3 protein: CASSLGSYNEQFF. The CDR3 DNA reads as TGCGCCAGCAGCTTGGGGAGTTACAATGAGCAGTTCTTC. Complete variable domain (other parts from reference TRBV5-1 and TRBJ2-1): KAGVTQTPRYLIKTRGQQVTLSCSPISGHRSVSWYQQTPGQGLQFLFEYFSETQRNKGNFPGRFSGRQFSNSRSEMNVSTLELGDSALYLCASSLGSYNEQFFGPGTRLTVL.